The 21 T cell receptor beta chains presented below share a single source sample, sequenced in a study of blood T cell repertoires in COVID-19. The protocol was immunoSEQ multiplex PCR, while the TCRdb copy is restricted to in-frame clones and leaves out a portion. The data hold approximately 93,000 clones, with more than 70% observed a single time. Input material: peripheral blood. The receptors originated from a man aged 55 to 69 with acute or convalescent COVID-19.

The V call is TRBV2, the J call TRBJ2-7; no firm D call. The CDR3 has 12 amino acids. Germline V lookup: CDR1 SNHLY, CDR2 FYNNEI. With 6 bases removed from V and 10 bases from J, the gap between germline ends came to 16 bases. CDR3 nucleotide sequence: TGTGCCAGCAGGGGTTCGCAGGCCTTACAGTACTTC. Encoded protein: CASRGSQALQYF.

V and J are TRBV5-1 and TRBJ1-2; possibly TRBD1 for D (6 bases). CDR1 is SGHRS, CDR2 YFSETQ, per germline. CDR3 size: 13 residues. Deletions cut 4 bases from V and 2 bases from J, with 9 bases between. This CDR3 is CASSTTGNYGYTF. The DNA of the CDR3 is TGCGCCAGCAGCACTACAGGGAACTATGGCTACACCTTC.

This clone was picked up a small number of times. Here the CDR3 DNA reads TGTGCCAGCAGCTTGGAAGGGGCCTATGGCTACACCTTC. Protein product: CASSLEGAYGYTF. The chain links TRBV5-4 to TRBJ1-2, with D possibly TRBD1 on 5 matching bases. Looked up from germline, CDR1 is SGHNT and CDR2 is YYREEE (reference sequence). V gave up 0 bases and J gave up 4 bases, with 7 bases separating them. The CDR3 is 13 residues long.

The V call is TRBV9, the J call TRBJ1-2, with a tentative D call TRBD1 (6 bases). This CDR3 is built from 15 residues. From germline, CDR1 is SGDLS and CDR2 YYNGEE. Trimming left V 0 bases short and J 7 bases short, with 16 bases between. In DNA, the CDR3 is TGTGCCAGCAGCGTAGAGGGCAGGGGTATGATTGGCTACACCTTC. Protein: CASSVEGRGMIGYTF.

The chain joins TRBV5-1 to TRBJ2-2, with D hard to call. CDR3 length: 15 amino acids. The germline gives CDR1 SGHRS, CDR2 YFSETQ. Trimming took 0 bases from V and 0 from J, leaving 6 bases between them. The CDR3 region has the DNA TGCGCCAGCAGCTTGGCTCGGGCGAACACCGGGGAGCTGTTTTTT. Encoded protein: CASSLARANTGELFF. The complete variable domain, with remaining parts taken from reference TRBV5-1 and TRBJ2-2, reads KAGVTQTPRYLIKTRGQQVTLSCSPISGHRSVSWYQQTPGQGLQFLFEYFSETQRNKGNFPGRFSGRQFSNSRSEMNVSTLELGDSALYLCASSLARANTGELFFGEGSRLTVL.

The rearrangement uses TRBV5-5 and TRBJ2-7; TRBD2 aligns across 9 bases. V dropped 1 base and J dropped 2; count of bases not matched to a gene: 4. Germline V CDR1 and CDR2: SGHKS, YYEKEE (reference sequence). CDR3 length: 15 residues. The CDR3 bases are TGTGCCAGCAGCTTGACTAGCGGGTCTACCTACGAGCAGTACTTC. This translates into CASSLTSGSTYEQYF.

V is TRBV5-1 and J is TRBJ2-7, with D tentatively TRBD1 (5 bases). CDR3 length: 14 residues. CDR1 and CDR2 (germline): SGHRS, YFSETQ. Trimming shortened V by 0 bases and J by 5 bases, and 12 bases separated the two germline ends. CDR3 DNA: TGCGCCAGCAGCTTGGAGCAGGGTCTCCACGAGCAGTACTTC. Translation: CASSLEQGLHEQYF.

In its sample, this clone was seen once. The V gene is TRBV7-6, the J gene TRBJ2-7, with a weak D call TRBD1 (6 bases). There are 16 residues in the CDR3. Deletions cut 5 bases from V and 1 base from J, with 18 bases between. Germline V gene data show CDR1 as SGHVS and CDR2 as FNYEAQ. The CDR3 DNA reads TGTGCCAGCAGCCCGCTCCAGGGGTCTAAGTCCTACGAGCAGTACTTC. Protein product: CASSPLQGSKSYEQYF.

This rearrangement joins TRBV27 to TRBJ2-5; perhaps TRBD2 as D (5 bases). Germline-derived CDR1 and CDR2 are MNHEY and SMNVEV (reference sequence). Trimming shortened V by 4 bases and J by 2 bases, and 20 bases separated the two germline ends. The CDR3 runs to 17 residues. The CDR3 is CASSSLSEPQFQETQYF. The CDR3 nucleotides are TGTGCCAGCAGTTCCCTTAGCGAGCCGCAGTTTCAAGAGACCCAGTACTTC.

The chain recombines TRBV5-8 with TRBJ1-6, with 8 bases fitting TRBD1. Germline CDR1 is SGHTS and CDR2 is YDEGEE. J lost 0 bases, V lost 4 bases, and 3 bases had no gene match. The CDR3 has 16 amino acids. CDR3 bases: TGTGCCAGCAGCCGACAGGGGAGCTCCTATAATTCACCCCTCCACTTT. Translation: CASSRQGSSYNSPLHF.

This rearrangement joins TRBV5-1 to TRBJ1-2; possibly TRBD1 for D (6 bases). This CDR3 contains 14 residues. With 3 bases removed from V and 2 bases from J, the gap between germline ends came to 11 bases. Germline lookup yields CDR1 SGHRS and CDR2 YFSETQ. CDR3 residues: CASSSTGGNYGYTF. The CDR3, as DNA: TGCGCCAGCAGCTCGACAGGCGGCAACTATGGCTACACCTTC.

The rearrangement uses TRBV7-9 and TRBJ2-3, with 7 nucleotides matching TRBD2. Germline assignment: CDR1 SEHNR and CDR2 FQNEAQ (reference sequence). The trim removed 6 bases at V and 9 bases at J, leaving 21 bases unmatched. This CDR3 region has 17 residues. The CDR3: CASSSGGLAAPSITQYF. CDR3 DNA sequence: TGTGCCAGCAGTTCAGGAGGTCTAGCGGCACCCAGCATCACGCAGTATTTT.

The chain recombines TRBV12-5 with TRBJ2-5; TRBD1 agrees at 7 bases. The germline V gene has CDR1 LGHNT and CDR2 FRNRAP. The V and J ends lost 6 bases and 0 bases, in that order; junction bases with no gene match: 4. This CDR3 has 14 residues. As DNA, the CDR3 is TGTGCTAGTGGGCCCGGGACAGACCAAGAGACCCAGTACTTC. Translating it yields CASGPGTDQETQYF.

For the CDR3, the DNA is TGTGCCAGCAGACTTTTCGGGACAGGAGATGAAGCTTTCTTT. Translating it yields CASRLFGTGDEAFF. V and J are TRBV6-5 and TRBJ1-1; TRBD1 matches at 8 bases. This CDR3 is built from 14 residues. Germline V gene data show CDR1 as MNHEY and CDR2 as SVGAGI. V shed 6 bases, J shed 7 bases, and the junction held 10 bases outside the gene matches.

The chain employs TRBV4-2 and TRBJ2-3; tentatively, D is TRBD1 (6 bases). Germline lookup yields CDR1 LGHNA and CDR2 YNFKEQ. Trimming removed 0 bases at V and 2 bases at J, with 12 bases between. The length of the CDR3 is 16 residues. The CDR3 sequence: CASSQERDMYTDTQYF. For the CDR3, the DNA is TGTGCCAGCAGCCAAGAACGGGACATGTACACAGATACGCAGTATTTT.

V gene TRBV24-1 combines with J gene TRBJ2-7; D gene ambiguous. The CDR3 has 13 amino acids. In germline, CDR1 is KGHDR, CDR2 SFDVKD. Between the trimmed V and J ends, which lost 0 bases and 7 bases, there was a span of 9 bases. Here the CDR3 DNA reads TGTGCCACCAGTGATTTGGTTCTCCTGGAGCAGTACTTC. Translated: CATSDLVLLEQYF.

The V gene is TRBV5-7, the J gene TRBJ2-5, with 15 bases fitting TRBD2. TRBV5-7 has ORF status, its function being uncertain. The CDR3 loop spans 17 amino acids. V was pared by 3 bases and J by 6 bases, with 9 bases of the junction left unmatched. The CDR3 DNA sequence: TGTGCCAGCAGCTACAAAGGGACTAGCGGGGGGATGAAGACCCAGTACTTC. Its translation is CASSYKGTSGGMKTQYF.

The gene calls are TRBV7-3 and TRBJ2-7, with TRBD2 identical over 7 bases. The CDR3 loop spans 15 amino acids. V shed 5 bases, J shed 2 bases, and the junction held 9 bases outside the gene matches. The germline V gene encodes CDR1 SGHTA and CDR2 FQGTGA. The CDR3 coding sequence is TGTGCCAGCAGCCTCAACGGGGGGTTTACCTACGAGCAGTACTTC. It encodes CASSLNGGFTYEQYF.

This chain links TRBV24-1 with TRBJ2-1, with 11 nucleotides matching TRBD2. The CDR3 is made up of 14 amino acids. In germline, CDR1 is KGHDR, CDR2 SFDVKD. With V trimmed by 5 bases and J by 8 bases, 4 bases remained unmatched. This chain's CDR3 is CATSVAGGPHEQFF. The CDR3 region has the DNA TGTGCCACCAGTGTAGCGGGGGGGCCCCATGAGCAGTTCTTC.

The chain uses TRBV27 and TRBJ2-7, with a tentative D call TRBD1 (6 bases). The CDR3 loop spans 15 amino acids. CDR1 and CDR2 from the germline V gene are MNHEY and SMNVEV (reference sequence). V shed 5 bases and J shed 2 bases, with 16 bases lying between them. The CDR3 spells CASSNLWGPTYEQYF. As DNA, the CDR3 is TGTGCCAGCAGTAACCTCTGGGGGCCTACCTACGAGCAGTACTTC.

The rearrangement joins TRBV29-1 to TRBJ1-3; D is unclear. This CDR3 contains 13 residues. Germline lookup yields CDR1 SQVTM and CDR2 ANQGSEA. V was cut by 4 bases and J by 4 bases, with 11 bases left in between. The chain's CDR3 is CSVVVGAGNTIYF. The DNA for the CDR3 is TGCAGCGTTGTGGTGGGCGCGGGAAACACCATATATTTT.